One and the same sample provided the 5 T cell receptor beta chains below, sequenced in a study of beta chain features in type 1 diabetes (dated by TCRdb to the late 2010s). What the research found in general, with its limitations: In all four CD4+ subsets, TCRB CDR3 length was moderately but significantly shorter in type 1 diabetes patients.

These receptors are not linked to any known antigen. The library was prepared using the immunoSEQ multiplex PCR assay. All of the isolated RNA was reverse transcribed with the High Capacity cDNA Reverse Transcription Kit, so expressed TCRB transcripts were sequenced. Drawn from immuneACCESS, this table holds only the in-frame rearrangements with V and J called that TCRdb kept. Clones are partly lost; checked studies trace under half to an unresolved V gene and leave the rest unexplained. This sample lists approximately 170,000 clones; around 8% were detected once. Jointly, the top ten make up about 0.9% of the sample. The material sequenced was central memory CD4+ T cells from blood. The origin of the receptors is a woman aged 40 to 49 with type 1 diabetes.

This clone appeared a few times. The gene calls are TRBV4-3 and TRBJ2-5; 8 bases are shared with TRBD1. Germline lookup yields CDR1 LGHNA and CDR2 YSLEER. This CDR3 is 17 amino acids long. Trimming took 1 base from V and 5 from J; bases not matched to a gene: 12. CDR3 in amino acids: CASSQGYQQGARETQYF. The CDR3 DNA sequence: TGCGCCAGCAGCCAAGGGTACCAGCAGGGGGCTCGGGAGACCCAGTACTTC.

This clone has more than one count but fewer than ten. The chain carries TRBV7-2 and TRBJ2-7; 10 bases map to TRBD1. The V gene end was trimmed by 1 base and the J gene end by 4 bases; junction bases not matched to a gene: 4. CDR3 length: 15 amino acids. Per the germline V gene, CDR1 is SGHTA and CDR2 is FQGNSA. The CDR3 here is CASSLVGTGVYEQYF. CDR3 in DNA: TGTGCCAGCAGCTTAGTAGGGACAGGGGTATACGAGCAGTACTTC.

This clone was counted only a few times. This chain joins TRBV7-9 and TRBJ1-4; D not certain. This CDR3 region has 14 residues. Germline V gene sequence: CDR1 SEHNR, CDR2 FQNEAQ (reference sequence). V lost 2 bases, J lost 0 bases, and 4 bases lay in between. The CDR3 bases are TGTGCCAGCAGCTTACAGGCAACTAATGAAAAACTGTTTTTT. As protein: CASSLQATNEKLFF.

In its sample, this clone was seen a few times. The J gene is TRBJ1-5, the V gene TRBV5-1; no firm D call. Germline lookup yields CDR1 SGHRS and CDR2 YFSETQ. The CDR3 has 14 amino acids. The ends were cut back, 0 bases at V and 6 bases at J, with 10 bases in the middle. In nucleotides, the CDR3 is TGCGCCAGCAGCTTGGAGGGCGGGAGTCAGCCCCAGCATTTT. Amino acid sequence: CASSLEGGSQPQHF.

The gene calls are TRBV13 and TRBJ1-4, with D unclear. The length of the CDR3 is 14 residues. Per the germline V gene, CDR1 is PRHDT and CDR2 is FYEKMQ (reference sequence). V lost 3 bases, J lost 0 bases, and 5 bases lay in between. The CDR3 sequence is CASSFIATNEKLFF. CDR3 coding DNA: TGTGCCAGCAGCTTCATAGCAACTAATGAAAAACTGTTTTTT. The variable domain in full, completed from reference TRBV13 and TRBJ1-4, reads AAGVIQSPRHLIKEKRETATLKCYPIPRHDTVYWYQQGPGQDPQFLISFYEKMQSDKGSIPDRFSAQQFSDYHSELNMSSLELGDSALYFCASSFIATNEKLFFGSGTQLSVL.